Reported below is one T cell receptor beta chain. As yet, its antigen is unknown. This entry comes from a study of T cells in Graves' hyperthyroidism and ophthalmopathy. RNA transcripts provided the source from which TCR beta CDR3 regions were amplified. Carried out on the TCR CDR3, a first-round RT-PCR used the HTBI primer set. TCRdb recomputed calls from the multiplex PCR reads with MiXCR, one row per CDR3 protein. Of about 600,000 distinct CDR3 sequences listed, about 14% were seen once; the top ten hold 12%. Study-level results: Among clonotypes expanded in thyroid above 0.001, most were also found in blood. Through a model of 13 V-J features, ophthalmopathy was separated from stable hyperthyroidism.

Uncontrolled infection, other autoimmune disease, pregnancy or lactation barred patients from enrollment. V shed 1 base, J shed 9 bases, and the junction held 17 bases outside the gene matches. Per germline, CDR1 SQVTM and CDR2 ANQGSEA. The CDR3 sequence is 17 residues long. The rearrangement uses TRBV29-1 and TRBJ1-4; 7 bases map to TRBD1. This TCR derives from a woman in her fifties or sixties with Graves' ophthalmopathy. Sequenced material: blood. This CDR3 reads CSVEGRDWAGGWKKLFF. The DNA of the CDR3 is TGCAGCGTTGAAGGCCGGGATTGGGCAGGGGGTTGGAAAAAACTGTTTTTT.